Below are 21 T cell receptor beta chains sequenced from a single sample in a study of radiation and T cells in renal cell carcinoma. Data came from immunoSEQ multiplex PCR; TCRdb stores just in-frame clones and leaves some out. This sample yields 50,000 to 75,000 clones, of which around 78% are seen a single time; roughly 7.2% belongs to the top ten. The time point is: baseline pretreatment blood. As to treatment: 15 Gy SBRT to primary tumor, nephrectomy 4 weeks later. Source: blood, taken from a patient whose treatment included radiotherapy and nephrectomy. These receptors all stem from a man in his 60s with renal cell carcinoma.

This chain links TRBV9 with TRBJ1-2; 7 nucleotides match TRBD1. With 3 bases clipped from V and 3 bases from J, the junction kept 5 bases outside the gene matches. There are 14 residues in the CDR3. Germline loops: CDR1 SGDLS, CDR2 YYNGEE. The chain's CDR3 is CASSGPTGDYGYTF. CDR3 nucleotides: TGTGCCAGCAGCGGCCCAACAGGGGACTATGGCTACACCTTC.

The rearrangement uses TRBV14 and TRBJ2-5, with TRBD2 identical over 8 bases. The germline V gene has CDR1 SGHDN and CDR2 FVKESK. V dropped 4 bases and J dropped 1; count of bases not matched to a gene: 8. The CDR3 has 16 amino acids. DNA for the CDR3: TGTGCCAGCAGCCTTCTTCGAGCGGGGGCCCAAGAGACCCAGTACTTC. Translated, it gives CASSLLRAGAQETQYF.

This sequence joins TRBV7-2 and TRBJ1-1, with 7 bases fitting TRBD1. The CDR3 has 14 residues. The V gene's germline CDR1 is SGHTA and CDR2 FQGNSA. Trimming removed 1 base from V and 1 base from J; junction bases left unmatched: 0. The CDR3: CASSLGQGNTEAFF. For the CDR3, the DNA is TGTGCCAGCAGCTTAGGACAGGGGAACACTGAAGCTTTCTTT.

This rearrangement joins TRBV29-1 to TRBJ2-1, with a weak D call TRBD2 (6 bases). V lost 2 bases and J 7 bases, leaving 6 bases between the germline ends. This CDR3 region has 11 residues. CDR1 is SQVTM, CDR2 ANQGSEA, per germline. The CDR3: CSVELANEQFF. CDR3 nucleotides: TGCAGCGTTGAACTAGCGAATGAGCAGTTCTTC.

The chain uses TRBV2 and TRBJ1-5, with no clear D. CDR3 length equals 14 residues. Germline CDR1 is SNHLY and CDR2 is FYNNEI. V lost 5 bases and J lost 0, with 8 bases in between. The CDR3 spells CASSQSYSNQPQHF. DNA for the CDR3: TGTGCCAGCAGTCAAAGTTATAGCAATCAGCCCCAGCATTTT.

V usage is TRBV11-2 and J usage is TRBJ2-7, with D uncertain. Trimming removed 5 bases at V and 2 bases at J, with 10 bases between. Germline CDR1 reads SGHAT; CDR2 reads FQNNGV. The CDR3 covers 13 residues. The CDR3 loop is CASSPPGTYEQYF. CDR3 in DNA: TGTGCCAGCAGCCCGCCTGGAACCTACGAGCAGTACTTC.

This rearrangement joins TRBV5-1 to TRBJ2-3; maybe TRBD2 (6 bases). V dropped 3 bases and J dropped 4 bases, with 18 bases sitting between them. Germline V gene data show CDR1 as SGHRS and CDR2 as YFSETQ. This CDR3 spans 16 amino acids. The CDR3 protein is CASSSYGGIGSDTQYF. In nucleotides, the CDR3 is TGCGCCAGCAGCTCCTACGGGGGAATAGGGTCAGATACGCAGTATTTT.

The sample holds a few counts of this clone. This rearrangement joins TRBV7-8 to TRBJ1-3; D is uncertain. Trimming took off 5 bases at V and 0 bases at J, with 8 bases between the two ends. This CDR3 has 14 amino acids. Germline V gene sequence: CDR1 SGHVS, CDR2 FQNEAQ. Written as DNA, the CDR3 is TGTGCCAGCAGCCGACGTGGCTCTGGAAACACCATATATTTT. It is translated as CASSRRGSGNTIYF.

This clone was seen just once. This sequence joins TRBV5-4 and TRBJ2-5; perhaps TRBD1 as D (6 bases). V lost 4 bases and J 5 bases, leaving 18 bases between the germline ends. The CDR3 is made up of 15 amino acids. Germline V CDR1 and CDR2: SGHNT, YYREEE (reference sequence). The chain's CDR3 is CASSPGQGEGETQYF. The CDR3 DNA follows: TGTGCCAGCAGCCCGGGACAAGGTGAAGGGGAGACCCAGTACTTC.

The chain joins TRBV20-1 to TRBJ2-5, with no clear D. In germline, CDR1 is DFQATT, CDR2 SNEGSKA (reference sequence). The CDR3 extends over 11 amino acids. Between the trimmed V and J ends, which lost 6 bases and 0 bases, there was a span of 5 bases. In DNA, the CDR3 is TGCAGTGCCCAGGACCAAGAGACCCAGTACTTC. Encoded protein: CSAQDQETQYF.

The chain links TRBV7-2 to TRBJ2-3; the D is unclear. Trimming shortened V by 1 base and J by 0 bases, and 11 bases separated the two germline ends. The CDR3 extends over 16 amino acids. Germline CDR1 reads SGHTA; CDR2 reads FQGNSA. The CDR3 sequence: CASSLGIGLSTDTQYF. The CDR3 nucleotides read TGTGCCAGCAGCTTAGGTATAGGTCTGAGCACAGATACGCAGTATTTT.

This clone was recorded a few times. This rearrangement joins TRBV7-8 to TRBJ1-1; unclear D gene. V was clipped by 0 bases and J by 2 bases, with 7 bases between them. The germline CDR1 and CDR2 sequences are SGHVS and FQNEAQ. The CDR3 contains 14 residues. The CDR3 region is CASSLAGVNTEAFF. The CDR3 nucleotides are TGTGCCAGCAGCTTAGCTGGAGTCAACACTGAAGCTTTCTTT.

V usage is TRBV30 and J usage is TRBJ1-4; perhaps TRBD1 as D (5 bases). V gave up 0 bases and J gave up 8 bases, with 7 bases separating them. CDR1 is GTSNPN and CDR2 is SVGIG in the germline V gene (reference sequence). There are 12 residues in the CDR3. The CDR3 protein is CAWSVQEEKLFF. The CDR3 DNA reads TGTGCCTGGAGTGTACAGGAAGAAAAACTGTTTTTT.

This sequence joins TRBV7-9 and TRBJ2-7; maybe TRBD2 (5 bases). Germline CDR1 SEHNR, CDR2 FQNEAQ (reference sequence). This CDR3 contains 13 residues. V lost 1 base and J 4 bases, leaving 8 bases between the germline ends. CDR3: CASSLVPGYEQYF. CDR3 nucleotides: TGTGCCAGCAGCTTAGTCCCGGGGTACGAGCAGTACTTC.

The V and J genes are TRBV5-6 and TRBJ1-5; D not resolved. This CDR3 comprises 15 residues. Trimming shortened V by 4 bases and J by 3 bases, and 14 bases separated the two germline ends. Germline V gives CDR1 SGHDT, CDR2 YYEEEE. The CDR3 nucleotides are TGTGCCAGCAGCCTCATACAGCTCCCCAATCAGCCCCAGCATTTT. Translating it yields CASSLIQLPNQPQHF.

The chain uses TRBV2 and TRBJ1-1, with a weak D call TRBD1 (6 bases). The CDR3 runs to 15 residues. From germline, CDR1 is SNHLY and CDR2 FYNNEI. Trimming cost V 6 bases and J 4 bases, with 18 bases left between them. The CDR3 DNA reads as TGTGCCAGCAGAACCGCAGGGGTGGAGGGCACTGAAGCTTTCTTT. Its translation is CASRTAGVEGTEAFF. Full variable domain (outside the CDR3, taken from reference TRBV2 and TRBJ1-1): EPEVTQTPSHQVTQMGQEVILRCVPISNHLYFYWYRQILGQKVEFLVSFYNNEISEKSEIFDDQFSVERPDGSNFTLKIRSTKLEDSAMYFCASRTAGVEGTEAFFGQGTRLTVV.

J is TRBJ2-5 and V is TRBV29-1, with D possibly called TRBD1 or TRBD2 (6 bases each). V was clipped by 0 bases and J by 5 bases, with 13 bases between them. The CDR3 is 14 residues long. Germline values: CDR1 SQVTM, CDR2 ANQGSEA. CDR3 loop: CSVEEEGGWETQYF. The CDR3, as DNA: TGCAGCGTTGAAGAGGAGGGGGGTTGGGAGACCCAGTACTTC.

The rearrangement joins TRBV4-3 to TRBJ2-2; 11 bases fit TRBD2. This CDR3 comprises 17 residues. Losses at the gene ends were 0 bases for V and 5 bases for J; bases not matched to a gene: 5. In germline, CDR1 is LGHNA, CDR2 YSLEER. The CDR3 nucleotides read TGCGCCAGCAGCCAAGATAGCGGGGGGGCCAAAACCGGGGAGCTGTTTTTT. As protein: CASSQDSGGAKTGELFF.

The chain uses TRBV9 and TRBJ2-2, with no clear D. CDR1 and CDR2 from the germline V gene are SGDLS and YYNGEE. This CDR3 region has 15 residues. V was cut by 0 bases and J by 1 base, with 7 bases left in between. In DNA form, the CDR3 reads TGTGCCAGCAGCGTAGTGTACCGGAACACCGGGGAGCTGTTTTTT. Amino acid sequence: CASSVVYRNTGELFF.

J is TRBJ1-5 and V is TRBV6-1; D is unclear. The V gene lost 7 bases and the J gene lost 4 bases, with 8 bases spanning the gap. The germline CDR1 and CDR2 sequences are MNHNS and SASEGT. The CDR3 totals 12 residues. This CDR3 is CASMRANQPQHF. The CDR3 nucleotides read TGTGCCAGCATGCGGGCGAATCAGCCCCAGCATTTT.

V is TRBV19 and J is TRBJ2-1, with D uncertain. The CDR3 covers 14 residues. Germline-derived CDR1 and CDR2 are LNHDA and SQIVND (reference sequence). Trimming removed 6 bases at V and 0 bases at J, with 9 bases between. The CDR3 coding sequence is TGTGCCAGTAGCGCCACGGGCTCCTACAATGAGCAGTTCTTC. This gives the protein CASSATGSYNEQFF.